The T cell receptor (beta chain) described here comes from a study of blood T cells in healthy people across ages (dated by TCRdb to between 2014 and 2017). At the level of the whole study: In model experiments, roughly one uniquely barcoded TCR beta cDNA molecule per two T cells was captured by template switching. To avoid experimental bias, donors of different ages were distributed randomly across sequencing lanes. The donors were divided into four age groups: young (average approximately 16 years), middle-aged (almost 40), aged (about 62) and long-lived (around 87). To track age-related changes in TCR beta repertoire diversity, the study relied on deep sequencing normalized with unique cDNA molecular identifiers. Using the same blood draw, the study looked at two additional independent replicas of 1 million unique cDNA reads for two donors, one aged 18 to 29 and the other aged 80 or older. Summary of the overall study and its limitations: Conclusive comparison of naive and antigen-experienced compartments was prevented by the profiling of bulk unsorted PBMCs. The CMV infection status of donors was not known, potentially confounding age-related changes in expanded clonotypes. Compared with the aged group, the long-lived group had more naive CD4+ T cells, fewer expanded clones and increased TCR diversity, a pattern suggesting age selection. Estimates of total diversity based on one million sequenced T cells were considered lower bounds and underestimates. A strong correlation was found between observed TCR beta diversity and the percentage of naive T cells measured by flow cytometry. Observed TCR beta diversity per million T cells fell roughly linearly with age, and a significant reduction was already apparent by age about 43.

The CDR3 runs 13 amino acids, cysteine and phenylalanine included. The CDR3 DNA has 39 bases and is translated from base 1. Trimming costs V 1 base and J 3 bases, and their ends lie 7 bases apart. CDR1 and CDR2 (MNHEY, SMNVEV) derive from the germline V gene (reference sequence). Donors were 30 to 45 systemically healthy Caucasian individuals from Russia aged roughly 6 to 90 years. About 9.8 milliliters of peripheral blood were drawn from each donor into EDTA-treated Vacutainer tubes. PBMCs were isolated by Ficoll-Paque density-gradient centrifugation, with at least 6.5 million obtained per sample. Trizol reagent was used to extract total RNA from the PBMCs, yielding at least 5 micrograms per sample. For every donor, an aliquot of PBMCs went through flow cytometry to measure the percentages of naive CD45RAhigh/CD27high T cells. The library was generated by 5' RACE. The sample was run on an Illumina HiSeq 2500. The second PCR ran for about 7 to 11 cycles and used a J-beta primer mix along with a sample-barcoded 5' primer. A unique molecular identifier was introduced onto each TCR beta cDNA molecule by a template-switch 5' adaptor carrying 12 random nucleotides. Each sample yielded at least 3 million CDR3-containing paired-end reads. First-strand cDNA was synthesized from all RNA with the Mint cDNA synthesis kit, primed by a TRBC-specific oligonucleotide. Following uracil-DNA glycosylase treatment, all cDNA underwent a first 18-cycle PCR with the universal primers M1SS and BC2_uni_R. The original pipeline was this. Each sample was normalized by randomly selecting 1 million high-quality reads, each carrying a distinct molecular identifier. Instead of being binned into consensus sequences, reads with shared molecular identifiers were discarded. CDR3 identification, clonotype clustering and error correction used MiTCR with a Q25 quality threshold and the strictest error-elimination algorithm. A nonparametric unseen species model with Euler transformation was used to estimate a lower bound on total TCR beta diversity. TCRdb reprocessing: public reads trimmed at Q25 with fastp, clones called with MiXCR, in-frame beta chains kept. Rows are unified per CDR3 protein, each entry keeping the most common DNA and genes. The authors' filters were not applied to this entry. Across this sample there are hundreds of thousands of distinct CDR3 sequences, with 35% to 40% seen only once. The ten largest clonotypes hold over 10% of the sample.

This clonotype was detected many times. Its binding antigen is unknown. No quality values exist for individual bases; no much larger clone is one base distant. The sequenced material came from blood. The chain is assembled from TRBV27 and TRBJ2-7; there is no confident call for the D gene. The TCR comes from a man aged 18 to 35 in good health. Here is the DNA: TGTGCCAGCAGTTTATTCGCCAGCTACGAGCAGTACTTC. Translated, it gives CASSLFASYEQYF.